Listed below are T cell receptor beta chains from one sample, sequenced in a study of T cells in Graves' hyperthyroidism and ophthalmopathy. MiXCR, applied by TCRdb to the multiplex PCR reads, yields one record per CDR3 protein. The data contain a few hundred thousand distinct CDR3 sequences, around a sixth of them singletons. Sequencing was carried out using blood. The receptors derive from a woman between 25 and 40 years old with Graves' hyperthyroidism. Each CDR3 is given with its conserved first and last residue. Fields, in order: clone size, V gene, D gene, CDR3 length, J gene, CDR3 DNA, CDR3 protein. D genes are given only for firm matches. For some rows the clone size is stated as once, few or many, or as a class when expanded; others skip it.

size: many; V: TRBV7-2; D: TRBD1; length: 16; J: TRBJ2-2; DNA: TGTGCCAGCAGCTTAGTAAAGGGGGCGGTCACCGGGGAGCTGTTTTTT; CDR3: CASSLVKGAVTGELFF
size: many; V: TRBV11-2; D: .; length: 12; J: TRBJ2-2; DNA: TGTGCCAGCAGCCCTTGGCCCGGGGAGCTGTTTTTT; CDR3: CASSPWPGELFF
size: few; V: TRBV7-9; D: .; length: 15; J: TRBJ2-2; DNA: TGTGCCAGCAGCTTCGGGCCGCGCCACTCCGGGGAGCTGTTTTTT; CDR3: CASSFGPRHSGELFF
size: few; V: TRBV28; D: .; length: 16; J: TRBJ2-7; DNA: TGTGCCAGCAGTTTTGAAGTGGCAGGGGTCGCCTACGAGCAGTACTTC; CDR3: CASSFEVAGVAYEQYF
size: few; V: TRBV7-9; D: .; length: 12; J: TRBJ2-1; DNA: TGTGCCAGCAGCCAGGCTCGGGATGAGCAGTTCTTC; CDR3: CASSQARDEQFF
size: many; V: TRBV6-2/TRBV6-3; D: .; length: 13; J: TRBJ2-7; DNA: TGTGCCAGCAGTTATGATCTAGCGTACGAGCAGTACTTC; CDR3: CASSYDLAYEQYF
size: .; V: TRBV12-3/TRBV12-4; D: TRBD2; length: 16; J: TRBJ2-5; DNA: TGTGCCAGCAGTTTGCGGCTAGCGGATGGGAAAGAGACCCAGTACTTC; CDR3: CASSLRLADGKETQYF
size: few; V: TRBV19; D: TRBD2; length: 15; J: TRBJ2-1; DNA: TGTGCCACGAGGGGGGGGGGACTAGCCTACAATGAGCAGTTCTTC; CDR3: CATRGGGLAYNEQFF
size: .; V: TRBV20-1; D: .; length: 14; J: TRBJ2-3; DNA: TGCAGTGCTAGAGGGCCTAGCGGCACAGATACGCAGTATTTT; CDR3: CSARGPSGTDTQYF
size: many; V: TRBV14; D: TRBD2; length: 17; J: TRBJ2-1; DNA: TGTGCCAGCAGCCAAGACTCTAGCGGGAGTTCCGGGTATGAGCAGTTCTTC; CDR3: CASSQDSSGSSGYEQFF
size: .; V: TRBV6-5; D: TRBD1; length: 16; J: TRBJ2-1; DNA: TGTGCCAGCAGTTACCTGTGGACAGGGGTGTGGAATGAGCAGTTCTTC; CDR3: CASSYLWTGVWNEQFF
size: .; V: TRBV7-6; D: .; length: 18; J: TRBJ1-2; DNA: TGTGCCAGCAGCTTAAGTCGGCAGGGAGGCACCGCTAACTATGGCTACACCTTC; CDR3: CASSLSRQGGTANYGYTF
size: many; V: TRBV2; D: .; length: 12; J: TRBJ2-7; DNA: TGTGCCAGCTCACGGGGGTTAGGCGAGCAGTACTTC; CDR3: CASSRGLGEQYF
size: .; V: TRBV7-2; D: TRBD1; length: 13; J: TRBJ1-2; DNA: TGTGCCAGCGTACTGGACAGGCTCTATGGCTACACCTTC; CDR3: CASVLDRLYGYTF
size: few; V: TRBV27; D: .; length: 15; J: TRBJ1-1; DNA: TGTGCCAGCAGTTTAAAGCAGTTCATGAACACTGAAGCTTTCTTT; CDR3: CASSLKQFMNTEAFF
size: few; V: TRBV19; D: TRBD2; length: 16; J: TRBJ2-3; DNA: TGTGCCAGTAGTATAGTTGCGGGAGGCTACACAGATACGCAGTATTTT; CDR3: CASSIVAGGYTDTQYF
size: many; V: TRBV11-3; D: .; length: 13; J: TRBJ2-2; DNA: TGTGCCAGCAGCTATGAGCTGGCCGGGGAGCTGTTTTTT; CDR3: CASSYELAGELFF
size: .; V: TRBV19; D: TRBD2; length: 19; J: TRBJ2-3; DNA: TGTGCCGGTAGTAGTCTTCCCGGGACTAGTGGGATTAGCACAGATACGCAGTATTTT; CDR3: CAGSSLPGTSGISTDTQYF
size: many; V: TRBV3-1; D: .; length: 13; J: TRBJ2-1; DNA: TGTGCCAGCAGCCAAGACGGATTCAATGAGCAGTTCTTC; CDR3: CASSQDGFNEQFF
size: many; V: TRBV20-1; D: .; length: 12; J: TRBJ2-7; DNA: TGCAGTGCTAGCCCAGGGGCTTACGAGCAGTACTTC; CDR3: CSASPGAYEQYF
size: .; V: TRBV7-2; D: TRBD2; length: 17; J: TRBJ2-5; DNA: TGTGCCAGCAGCTTAGCGCGGGTTGGGGCGGGAGGGGAGACCCAGTACTTC; CDR3: CASSLARVGAGGETQYF
size: many; V: TRBV7-9; D: .; length: 15; J: TRBJ2-7; DNA: TGTGCCAGCAGCTTACTCGCCCGGGGGACCTACGAGCAGTACTTC; CDR3: CASSLLARGTYEQYF
size: .; V: TRBV7-9; D: .; length: 14; J: TRBJ1-6; DNA: TGTGCCAGCAGCTTCGGACAGTTATCTTCACCCCTCCACTTT; CDR3: CASSFGQLSSPLHF
size: .; V: TRBV7-2; D: .; length: 18; J: TRBJ1-4; DNA: TGTGCCAGCTCACCCGTCGCCGCAGGTGGTTCAACTAATGAAAAACTGTTTTTT; CDR3: CASSPVAAGGSTNEKLFF
size: .; V: TRBV24-1; D: .; length: 16; J: TRBJ2-3; DNA: TGTGCCACCAGTGACCCGAGGCTGGCTAGCACAGATACGCAGTATTTT; CDR3: CATSDPRLASTDTQYF
size: many; V: TRBV18; D: .; length: 16; J: TRBJ2-7; DNA: TGTGCCAGCTCACCACCGAATGCACAGGCCGACTACGAGCAGTACTTC; CDR3: CASSPPNAQADYEQYF
size: many; V: TRBV5-1; D: TRBD1; length: 13; J: TRBJ1-2; DNA: TGCGCCAGCAGCGAACAGGGGGAGTATGGCTACACCTTC; CDR3: CASSEQGEYGYTF
size: few; V: TRBV4-3; D: .; length: 15; J: TRBJ2-7; DNA: TGCGCCAGCAGCCAAGGGTTATTCGGGTCCTACGAGCAGTACTTC; CDR3: CASSQGLFGSYEQYF
size: .; V: TRBV15; D: .; length: 14; J: TRBJ2-5; DNA: TGTGCCACCAGCAGAGAGCAGTCGGGAGAGACCCAGTACTTC; CDR3: CATSREQSGETQYF
size: many; V: TRBV11-2; D: .; length: 13; J: TRBJ1-2; DNA: TGTGCCAGCAGCTCCTACAGGGTCTATGGCTACACCTTC; CDR3: CASSSYRVYGYTF
size: many; V: TRBV7-9; D: .; length: 12; J: TRBJ1-1; DNA: TGTGCCAGCAGCTCCGCGAACACTGAAGCTTTCTTT; CDR3: CASSSANTEAFF
size: many; V: TRBV7-2; D: .; length: 15; J: TRBJ2-1; DNA: TGTGCCAGCAGCTCTCCCGGGACACCCCTCAATGAGCAGTTCTTC; CDR3: CASSSPGTPLNEQFF
size: many; V: TRBV20-1; D: TRBD2; length: 14; J: TRBJ2-5; DNA: TGCAGTGCGGGGGGACTAGCGGGCCTTGAGACCCAGTACTTC; CDR3: CSAGGLAGLETQYF
size: many; V: TRBV7-2; D: .; length: 14; J: TRBJ2-5; DNA: TGTGCCAGCTCCCGACGACGGGAGCGGGAGACCCAGTACTTC; CDR3: CASSRRRERETQYF
size: .; V: TRBV20-1; D: TRBD1; length: 14; J: TRBJ2-7; DNA: TGCAGTGTTCCGGGACAGGGGGCGTCGTACGAGCAGTACTTC; CDR3: CSVPGQGASYEQYF
size: many; V: TRBV15; D: .; length: 16; J: TRBJ2-3; DNA: TGTGCCACCAGCATTTCAACAGGGATACGCACAGATACGCAGTATTTT; CDR3: CATSISTGIRTDTQYF
size: few; V: TRBV10-3; D: TRBD1; length: 16; J: TRBJ1-4; DNA: TGTGCCATCTCAGGACAGGGGGCCTCTACTAATGAAAAACTGTTTTTT; CDR3: CAISGQGASTNEKLFF
size: few; V: TRBV27; D: TRBD1; length: 15; J: TRBJ1-4; DNA: TGTGCCAGCAGGCTTGGGACAGGGGATTACGAAAAACTGTTTTTT; CDR3: CASRLGTGDYEKLFF
size: .; V: TRBV3-1; D: .; length: 14; J: TRBJ2-3; DNA: TGTGCCAGCAGCTTCGAGAGACTAGTCATTACGCAGTATTTT; CDR3: CASSFERLVITQYF
size: .; V: TRBV5-4; D: TRBD2; length: 15; J: TRBJ2-1; DNA: TGTGCCAGCAGCTTGGCGGCTGCTAGCGGGATTGAGCAGTTCTTC; CDR3: CASSLAAASGIEQFF
size: many; V: TRBV27; D: .; length: 16; J: TRBJ2-3; DNA: TGTGCCAGCACTCCTGGAGCGAGTACGGCGAGACTGACGCAGTATTTT; CDR3: CASTPGASTARLTQYF
size: many; V: TRBV28; D: .; length: 19; J: TRBJ2-7; DNA: TGTGCCAGCATACCCTTGGTTCCCCCGGGACGGAGAAACTCCTACGAGCAGTACTTC; CDR3: CASIPLVPPGRRNSYEQYF
size: once; V: TRBV2; D: TRBD1; length: 16; J: TRBJ1-2; DNA: TGTGCCAGCAGTGAAATGGCAGCAGGGGGCCGACTTGGCTACACCTTC; CDR3: CASSEMAAGGRLGYTF
size: few; V: TRBV6-1; D: TRBD1; length: 16; J: TRBJ2-5; DNA: TGTGCCAGCAGTTCCGAGGGACAGGGGCTGGGAGAGACCCAGTACTTC; CDR3: CASSSEGQGLGETQYF
size: many; V: TRBV5-1; D: .; length: 15; J: TRBJ1-2; DNA: TGCGCCAGCAGCTTGAGGACACATGGGGCCTATGGCTACACCTTC; CDR3: CASSLRTHGAYGYTF
size: many; V: TRBV30; D: .; length: 13; J: TRBJ2-1; DNA: TGTGCCTGGAGTCCCGGGACATACAATGAGCAGTTCTTC; CDR3: CAWSPGTYNEQFF
size: .; V: TRBV13; D: TRBD2; length: 15; J: TRBJ2-1; DNA: TGTGCCAGCAGCTTAGGCCGAGGACTAGCGGAAGAGCAGTTCTTC; CDR3: CASSLGRGLAEEQFF
size: many; V: TRBV28; D: TRBD1; length: 14; J: TRBJ1-2; DNA: TGTGCCAGCAGGGCGACAGGGATCGACTATGGCTACACCTTC; CDR3: CASRATGIDYGYTF
size: many; V: TRBV20-1; D: TRBD2; length: 15; J: TRBJ2-7; DNA: TGCAGTGCTAGTTCCTGGGCTAGCGGCTCCTACGAGCAGTACTTC; CDR3: CSASSWASGSYEQYF